Shown below are 27 T cell receptor beta chains from a single sample sequenced in a study of ipilimumab plus nivolumab after autologous stem cell transplantation. Some clones are missing from TCRdb's copy, which holds only in-frame ones; the method was immunoSEQ multiplex PCR. The sample consists of 15,000 to 20,000 clones, more than 65% of them appearing once. Sequencing used PBMCs, obtained in a trial of ipilimumab plus nivolumab as post-transplant consolidation. These receptors came from a male donor with diffuse large B-cell lymphoma.

The chain employs TRBV30 and TRBJ2-3; 8 bases align to TRBD2. V gave up 0 bases and J gave up 7 bases; unmatched junction bases: 6. CDR1 and CDR2 from the germline V gene are GTSNPN and SVGIG (reference sequence). This CDR3 comprises 14 residues. CDR3 sequence reads: CAWSVRDSGNTQYF. For the CDR3, the DNA is TGTGCCTGGAGTGTAAGGGATAGCGGGAATACGCAGTATTTT.

The chain joins TRBV29-1 to TRBJ2-1; TRBD2 matches 16 bases. V lost 7 bases to trimming and J lost 8 bases; unmatched junction nucleotides: 5. Looked up from germline, CDR1 is SQVTM and CDR2 is ANQGSEA. The CDR3 is made up of 14 amino acids. DNA for the CDR3: TGCAGCGGGTCGGGACTAGCGGGAGGGGATGAGCAGTTCTTC. It codes for CSGSGLAGGDEQFF.

V and J are TRBV10-1 and TRBJ2-5; 8 bases line up with TRBD2. With 3 bases clipped from V and 9 bases from J, the junction kept 6 bases outside the gene matches. In germline, CDR1 is WNHNN, CDR2 SYGVQD (reference sequence). The CDR3 contains 13 residues. In nucleotides, the CDR3 is TGCGCCAGCAGTGATGGGACTAGGGAGGCCCAGTACTTC. It is translated as CASSDGTREAQYF.

The V gene is TRBV6-1, the J gene TRBJ1-2; D gene uncertain. This CDR3 is built from 12 residues. The V gene's germline CDR1 is MNHNS and CDR2 SASEGT. V was cut by 6 bases and J by 8 bases, with 13 bases left in between. CDR3 nucleotide sequence: TGTGCCAGCAGGCATTTAGCTGGGGGCTACACCTTC. It specifies CASRHLAGGYTF.

The V call is TRBV9, the J call TRBJ2-2, with 7 bases matching TRBD2. V dropped 3 bases and J dropped 6; count of bases not matched to a gene: 8. The CDR3 contains 15 residues. Germline loops: CDR1 SGDLS, CDR2 YYNGEE. The CDR3 loop is CASSAGGGWSGELFF. DNA for the CDR3: TGTGCCAGCAGCGCGGGAGGAGGGTGGTCCGGGGAGCTGTTTTTT. The variable domain in full, completed from reference TRBV9 and TRBJ2-2, reads DSGVTQTPKHLITATGQRVTLRCSPRSGDLSVYWYQQSLDQGLQFLIQYYNGEERAKGNILERFSAQQFPDLHSELNLSSLELGDSALYFCASSAGGGWSGELFFGEGSRLTVL.

This sequence joins TRBV15 and TRBJ1-4, with no clear D. CDR3 length: 15 amino acids. Germline V CDR1 and CDR2: LNHNV, YYDKDF (reference sequence). Trimming took off 2 bases at V and 5 bases at J, with 12 bases between the two ends. The CDR3 sequence: CATSRPRGLNEKLFF. The CDR3 coding sequence is TGTGCCACCAGCAGACCGCGAGGGTTGAATGAAAAACTGTTTTTT.

This clone was seen a handful of times. The junction and the germline gene differ at one end; a read error may be behind it. The V gene is TRBV5-4, the J gene TRBJ2-7; the D gene could be TRBD1 or TRBD2 (5 bases each). Germline CDR1 and CDR2: SGHNT and YYREEE (reference sequence). This CDR3 contains 13 residues. CDR3 coding DNA: TGTGCCAGCAGGAACGGGGCCTCCCACGAGCAGTACTTC. Translation: CASRNGASHEQYF.

This clone was recorded once. The chain combines TRBV2 with TRBJ2-1; 7 bases map to TRBD1. The CDR3 is 15 amino acids. V dropped 3 bases and J dropped 4; count of bases not matched to a gene: 6. Germline lookup yields CDR1 SNHLY and CDR2 FYNNEI. The CDR3 spells CASSDWDSAYNEQFF. The CDR3 nucleotides read TGTGCCAGCAGTGATTGGGACAGTGCTTACAATGAGCAGTTCTTC.

The rearrangement links TRBV18 to TRBJ2-2; 8 bases agree with TRBD2. This CDR3 contains 16 residues. Trimming cost V 3 bases and J 2 bases; bases outside gene matches: 5. CDR1 KGHSH and CDR2 LQKENI come from the germline V gene. CDR3 residues: CASSPLTSGNTGELFF. The CDR3 nucleotides are TGTGCCAGCTCACCTTTAACTAGCGGAAACACCGGGGAGCTGTTTTTT.

V gene TRBV4-1 combines with J gene TRBJ1-5, with D possibly being TRBD1 (5 bases). There are 13 residues in the CDR3. In germline, CDR1 is MGHRA, CDR2 YSYEKL. The germline V and J ends were trimmed by 2 bases and 7 bases, with 9 bases remaining between them. The CDR3 spells CASSQQGGQPQHF. For the CDR3, the DNA is TGCGCCAGCAGCCAACAGGGTGGCCAGCCCCAGCATTTT.

This chain uses TRBV19 with TRBJ2-7; maybe TRBD1 (5 bases). The CDR3 loop spans 15 amino acids. Trimming cost V 2 bases and J 3 bases, with 14 bases left between them. Germline CDR1 LNHDA, CDR2 SQIVND (reference sequence). The CDR3 sequence: CASSISNQGFYEQYF. The CDR3 DNA reads TGTGCCAGTAGTATATCCAACCAGGGATTCTACGAGCAGTACTTC.

This clone was observed a handful of times. V is TRBV1 and J is TRBJ2-3; the table's D call TRBD2 went unverified against the DNA. TRBV1 is a listed pseudogene. The CDR3 runs to 15 residues. The CDR3 DNA follows: TGCACCAGCAGCCAAGAACGGCGGGAGGGGGATACGCAGTATTTT. As protein: CTSSQERREGDTQYF.

The chain combines TRBV4-1 with TRBJ2-5; D ambiguous. This CDR3 spans 15 amino acids. Germline values: CDR1 MGHRA, CDR2 YSYEKL. V lost 0 bases and J lost 2, with 10 bases in between. The CDR3 reads CASSQDTPLQETQYF. For the CDR3, the DNA is TGCGCCAGCAGCCAAGATACGCCCTTACAAGAGACCCAGTACTTC.

J is TRBJ1-1 and V is TRBV6-5, with 7 positions matching TRBD1. This CDR3 has 16 amino acids. CDR1 is MNHEY and CDR2 is SVGAGI in the germline V gene. After removal of 0 bases from V and 5 bases from J, the junction contained 9 bases not matched to a gene. DNA of the CDR3: TGTGCCAGCAGTTACTCGAAAGAAGCAGGGGGAACTGAAGCTTTCTTT. Protein: CASSYSKEAGGTEAFF.

This rearrangement joins TRBV27 to TRBJ2-7; D call uncertain. The CDR3 has 14 amino acids. CDR1 and CDR2 (germline): MNHEY, SMNVEV (reference sequence). Trimming took 4 bases from V and 1 from J, leaving 11 bases between them. Here the CDR3 reads CASSSFLFSYEQYF. CDR3 in DNA: TGTGCCAGCAGTTCGTTTCTATTTTCCTACGAGCAGTACTTC.

CDR3 coding DNA: TGTGCCAGCAGCCCGGCGGGAGCGTACAATGAGCAGTTCTTC. Translation: CASSPAGAYNEQFF. The V and J genes are TRBV7-3 and TRBJ2-1, with 7 nucleotides matching TRBD2. The CDR3 is 14 amino acids. Germline V gene sequence: CDR1 SGHTA, CDR2 FQGTGA. Unmatched junction bases numbered 5, after V lost 5 bases and J lost 4 bases.

Only one count was recorded for this clone. The genes are TRBV27 and TRBJ2-4, with TRBD2 matching 8 bases. The CDR3 consists of 14 residues. The germline V gene encodes CDR1 MNHEY and CDR2 SMNVEV (reference sequence). The trim removed 4 bases at V and 6 bases at J, leaving 5 bases unmatched. The CDR3, as DNA: TGTGCCAGCAGTTCCTCACGGGGGGGAAACATTCAGTACTTC. Amino acids: CASSSSRGGNIQYF.

This clone was recorded a few times. V usage is TRBV4-2 and J usage is TRBJ2-7, with D perhaps matching TRBD1 (6 bases). CDR1 LGHNA and CDR2 YNFKEQ come from the germline V gene. Trimming shortened V by 4 bases and J by 0 bases, and 16 bases separated the two germline ends. CDR3 length: 16 amino acids. CDR3 protein: CASSREDSPSSYEQYF. CDR3 DNA sequence: TGTGCCAGCAGCCGTGAGGACAGTCCTAGCTCCTACGAGCAGTACTTC.

V and J are TRBV2 and TRBJ2-5, with D unclear. CDR3 length equals 14 residues. Per germline, CDR1 SNHLY and CDR2 FYNNEI. The V end was cut by 7 bases, the J end by 5 bases, with 17 bases between. This chain's CDR3 is CASTPALGVETQYF. The DNA for the CDR3 is TGTGCCAGCACCCCGGCACTTGGAGTGGAGACCCAGTACTTC.

The chain links TRBV4-2 to TRBJ1-2, with a weak D call TRBD1 (6 bases). Germline CDR1 reads LGHNA; CDR2 reads YNFKEQ. The CDR3 has 15 residues. The ends were cut back, 1 base at V and 5 bases at J, with 14 bases in the middle. The CDR3 region is CASSQGGGWEYGYTF. CDR3 nucleotide sequence: TGTGCCAGCAGCCAAGGAGGGGGTTGGGAGTATGGCTACACCTTC.

This rearrangement joins TRBV30 to TRBJ2-7, with 7 bases matching TRBD1. CDR3 length: 14 residues. The J segment lost 3 bases and the V segment lost 0 bases, leaving 5 bases of the junction unmatched. Per the germline V gene, CDR1 is GTSNPN and CDR2 is SVGIG (reference sequence). The CDR3 here is CAWSVRTGDYEQYF. Here the CDR3 DNA reads TGTGCCTGGAGTGTAAGGACAGGCGACTACGAGCAGTACTTC.

The rearrangement uses TRBV5-1 and TRBJ2-3; 9 bases agree with TRBD2. J lost 3 bases, V lost 5 bases, and 7 bases had no gene match. Germline lookup yields CDR1 SGHRS and CDR2 YFSETQ. The CDR3 length is 15 residues. Written as DNA, the CDR3 is TGCGCCAGCAGAGAGGGGCGGGGGGGAACAGATACGCAGTATTTT. It is translated as CASREGRGGTDTQYF.

The CDR3 nucleotides are TGTGCCAGCAGCCAATCAGAGACCCAGTACTTC. Protein: CASSQSETQYF. The genes are TRBV14 and TRBJ2-5; D is unclear. This CDR3 is built from 11 residues. Germline CDR1 and CDR2: SGHDN and FVKESK. Trimming cost V 2 bases and J 4 bases, with 2 bases left between them.

The chain employs TRBV11-2 and TRBJ2-3; no firm D call. The germline V gene has CDR1 SGHAT and CDR2 FQNNGV. The CDR3 spans 14 residues. Trimming removed 0 bases from V and 5 bases from J, with 9 bases in between. CDR3 protein: CASSLDRWGDTQYF. The DNA of the CDR3 is TGTGCCAGCAGCTTAGATCGTTGGGGAGATACGCAGTATTTT.

This clone was observed once. The chain employs TRBV7-6 and TRBJ2-1; D is undetermined. Germline loops: CDR1 SGHVS, CDR2 FNYEAQ. This CDR3 has 11 amino acids. V shed 6 bases and J shed 4 bases, with 4 bases lying between them. CDR3: CASRGYNEQFF. CDR3 bases: TGTGCCAGCAGGGGGTACAATGAGCAGTTCTTC.

This clone was seen only a few times. The chain links TRBV7-9 to TRBJ2-3; D may be TRBD2 (6 bases). Trimming left V 5 bases short and J 6 bases short, with 12 bases between. There are 13 residues in the CDR3. The germline CDR1 and CDR2 sequences are SEHNR and FQNEAQ (reference sequence). The CDR3 is CASSLGLGDTQYF. The DNA of the CDR3 is TGTGCCAGCAGCCTGGGACTGGGGGATACGCAGTATTTT.

V is TRBV30 and J is TRBJ2-3; D is unclear. The CDR3 is made up of 13 amino acids. The germline V and J ends were trimmed by 4 bases and 2 bases, with 10 bases remaining between them. The germline gives CDR1 GTSNPN, CDR2 SVGIG (reference sequence). The CDR3 DNA reads TGTGCCTGGACAGAAAGCCCCACAGATACGCAGTATTTT. It is translated as CAWTESPTDTQYF.